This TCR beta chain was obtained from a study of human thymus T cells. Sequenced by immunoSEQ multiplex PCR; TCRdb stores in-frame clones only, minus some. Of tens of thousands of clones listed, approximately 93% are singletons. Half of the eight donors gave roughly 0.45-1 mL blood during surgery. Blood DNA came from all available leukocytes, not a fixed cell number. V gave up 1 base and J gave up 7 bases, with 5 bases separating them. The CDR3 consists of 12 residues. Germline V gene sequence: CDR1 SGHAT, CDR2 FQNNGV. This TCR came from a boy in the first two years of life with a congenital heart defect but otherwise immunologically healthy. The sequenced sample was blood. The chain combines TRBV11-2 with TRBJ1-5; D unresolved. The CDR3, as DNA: TGTGCCAGCAGCTTAGTCGGGCAGCCCCAGCATTTT. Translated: CASSLVGQPQHF.